Given below is one TCR beta chain in context. The antigen remains undetermined. TCRdb redid the calling of the reads with MiXCR, one entry per CDR3 protein. The data hold 86,000 or so distinct CDR3 sequences, with 20% to 30% observed a single time. This specimen comes from a study of T cell repertoires in cytomegalovirus infection. Study-wide background: Matching HLA type and CMV infection were both indicated by public TCR beta signatures. Study-wide results and caveats: Ex vivo responses were dominated by HLA-C-restricted CMV-specific TCR beta clonotypes. Of the TCR beta families, the public ones yielded a cumulative frequency that identified carriers of CMV plus the relevant HLA.

Germline V gene lookup returns CDR1 SGDLS and CDR2 YYNGEE. V was pared by 2 bases and J by 6 bases, with 5 bases between. This CDR3 comprises 12 residues. The clonotype was recovered from a human donor in good health (CMV status not recorded). Some clones in this sample may be carry-over from other donors' samples. This specimen was CD8+ T cells from cultured PBMCs, taken from culture after CMV antigen stimulation. The chain couples TRBV9 to TRBJ2-2; no clear D gene. As DNA, the CDR3 is TGTGCCAGCAGCGTGCTATCCGGGGAGCTGTTTTTT. Protein: CASSVLSGELFF.